The T cell receptor (beta chain) under discussion was sequenced for a study of blood T cell repertoires in COVID-19. Across the study: Acute and convalescent COVID-19 specimens originated in the United States, Italy and Spain.

CDR3 length: 14 amino acids. Germline V lookup: CDR1 MNHEY, CDR2 SVGAGI. The V end lost 2 bases, the J end lost 5 bases, and 10 bases lay between the germline ends. The method was immunoSEQ multiplex PCR; TCRdb's version includes in-frame clones alone and lacks a portion of them. The sample contains 65,000 to 95,000 clones, about 80% of which appear only once. The source of this sequence is a woman between 40 and 55 years old with active or convalescent COVID-19. The sequenced sample consisted of peripheral blood. The chain carries TRBV6-5 and TRBJ1-5, with no clear D. This CDR3 is CASSYPEDDQPQHF. DNA for the CDR3: TGTGCCAGCAGTTACCCAGAAGATGATCAGCCCCAGCATTTT.